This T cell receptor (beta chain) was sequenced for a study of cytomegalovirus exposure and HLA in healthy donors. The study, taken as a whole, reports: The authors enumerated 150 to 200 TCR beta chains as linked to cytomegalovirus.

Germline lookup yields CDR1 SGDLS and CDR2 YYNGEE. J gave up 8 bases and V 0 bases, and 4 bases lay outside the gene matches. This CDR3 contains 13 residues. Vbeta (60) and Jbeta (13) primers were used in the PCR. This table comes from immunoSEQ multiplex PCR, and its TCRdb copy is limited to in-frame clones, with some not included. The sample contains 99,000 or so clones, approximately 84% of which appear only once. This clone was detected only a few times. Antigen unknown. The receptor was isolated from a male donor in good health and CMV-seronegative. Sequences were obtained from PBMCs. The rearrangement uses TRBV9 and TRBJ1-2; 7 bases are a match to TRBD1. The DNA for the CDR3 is TGTGCCAGCAGCGTAGGACAGGGAGGCGGCTACACCTTC. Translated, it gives CASSVGQGGGYTF.